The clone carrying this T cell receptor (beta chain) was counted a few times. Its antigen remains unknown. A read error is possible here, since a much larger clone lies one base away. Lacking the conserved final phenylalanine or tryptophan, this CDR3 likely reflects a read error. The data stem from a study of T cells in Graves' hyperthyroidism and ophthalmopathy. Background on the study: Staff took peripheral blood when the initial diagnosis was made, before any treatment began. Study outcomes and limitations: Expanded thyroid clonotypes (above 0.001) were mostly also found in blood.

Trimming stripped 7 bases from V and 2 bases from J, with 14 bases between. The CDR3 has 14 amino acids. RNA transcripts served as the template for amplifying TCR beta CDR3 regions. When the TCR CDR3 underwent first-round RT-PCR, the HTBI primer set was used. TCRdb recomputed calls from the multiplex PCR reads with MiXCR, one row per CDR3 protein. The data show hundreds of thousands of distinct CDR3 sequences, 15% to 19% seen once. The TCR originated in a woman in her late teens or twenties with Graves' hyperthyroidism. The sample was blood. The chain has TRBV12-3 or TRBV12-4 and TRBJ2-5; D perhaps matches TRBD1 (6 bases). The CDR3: CASTRDIGQETQYL. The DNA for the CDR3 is TGTGCCAGCACCCGGGACATAGGGCAAGAGACCCAGTACCTC.